The rows below give T cell receptor beta chains drawn from one sample of a study of early stage breast cancer tumors. The method was immunoSEQ multiplex PCR; TCRdb's version includes in-frame clones alone and lacks a portion of them. The sample lists about 48,000 clones; 83% were seen once. Sequences were obtained from blood. Source of these receptors: a person in their fifties or sixties with breast cancer. The CDR3 runs from the conserved cysteine through the conserved F or W. A D gene is named only where the DNA matches it firmly. Expanded clones get a size class; other rows say once, few or many, or leave the size out.

V gene	D gene	J gene	clone size	CDR3 DNA	CDR3 protein
TRBV19	TRBD1	TRBJ1-2	-	TGTGCCAGTAGTGTACCTCGGGACAGGGTGGACGGCTACACCTTC	CASSVPRDRVDGYTF
TRBV19	-	TRBJ2-7	-	TGTGCCAGTAAAGGGGCCGACTACGAGCAGTACTTC	CASKGADYEQYF
TRBV5-1	TRBD2	TRBJ2-7	once	TGCGCCAGCAGCTTGGCCTCCCGGTCCGATCGGCGGGGGGGAGGGGAGCAGTACTTC	CASSLASRSDRRGGGEQYF
TRBV6-1	TRBD2	TRBJ2-5	-	TGTGCCAGCAGTGAACAGCCCGGCGCGGGGGGAGAGACCCAGTACTTC	CASSEQPGAGGETQYF
TRBV2	TRBD2	TRBJ2-7	-	TGTGCCAGCAGTGAGATTGCTAGCGGGAGCTCCTACGAGCAGTACTTC	CASSEIASGSSYEQYF
TRBV20-1	-	TRBJ2-7	-	TGCAGTGCTAGAGACAAATACGAGCAGTACTTC	CSARDKYEQYF
TRBV25-1	TRBD2	TRBJ2-5	-	TGTGCCAGCAGTAGGACTAGCGGGAGAGAGACCCAGTACTTC	CASSRTSGRETQYF
TRBV7-8	-	TRBJ1-4	-	TGTGCCAGCAGCTTCCGGACCGGAAGCTTTAATGAAAAACTGTTTTTT	CASSFRTGSFNEKLFF
TRBV18	-	TRBJ2-7	-	TGTGCCAGCTCACCATCCGGGGACGAGCAGTACTTC	CASSPSGDEQYF
TRBV4-3	-	TRBJ2-5	once	TGCGCCAGCAGCCTCGCGACGGATGGCTCTAAGCAGTACTTC	CASSLATDGSKQYF
TRBV6-1	-	TRBJ2-7	-	TGTGCCAGCAGACCTAGCCGGTTGGCCTACGAGCAGTACTTC	CASRPSRLAYEQYF
TRBV7-2	-	TRBJ2-5	-	TGTGCCAGCAGCACAACGGGGACCCAGTACTTC	CASSTTGTQYF
TRBV4-1	TRBD2	TRBJ2-1	-	TGCGCCAGCAGCCAAGGAGCTGGACTAGCGGGAACTTACAATGAGCAGTTCTTC	CASSQGAGLAGTYNEQFF
TRBV5-6	-	TRBJ1-2	-	TGTGCCAGCAGCCAGCTGGATGAGGCGATTCGGGGCTACACCTTC	CASSQLDEAIRGYTF
TRBV14	-	TRBJ2-3	-	TGTGCCAGCAGCCAAGAAGCTAGCGGGACAGGAGATACGCAGTATTTT	CASSQEASGTGDTQYF
TRBV5-1	-	TRBJ2-5	-	TGCGCCAGCAGCTTGGGGGACATATACCAAGAGACCCAGTACTTC	CASSLGDIYQETQYF
TRBV12-2	-	TRBJ2-3	-	TGTGCAAGTCGCTTAGGGGCTAGCACAGATACGCAGTATTTT	CASRLGASTDTQYF
TRBV19	-	TRBJ1-1	-	TGTGCCAGTAGTATGGGGCGGGTCACTGAAGCTTTCTTT	CASSMGRVTEAFF
TRBV27	TRBD1	TRBJ2-1	-	TGTGCCAGCAGTGGCACAGGGGTCTACAATGAGCAGTTCTTC	CASSGTGVYNEQFF
TRBV7-2	-	TRBJ2-1	-	TGTGCCAGCAGTCTAAGTTGGGGGGAGCAGTTCTTC	CASSLSWGEQFF
TRBV7-9	TRBD1	TRBJ1-1	once	TGTGCCAGCACCTTTCCGGGACAGGGGTATACTGAAGCTTTCTTT	CASTFPGQGYTEAFF
TRBV15	TRBD1	TRBJ2-7	-	TGTGCCACCAGCAGAGACAGGGGGCGTTACGAGCAGTACTTC	CATSRDRGRYEQYF
TRBV9	TRBD2	TRBJ2-4	-	TGTGCCAGCAGCGTAGCTGGCAATTCGGGGGGGGGCCTAAACATTCAGTACTTC	CASSVAGNSGGGLNIQYF
TRBV21-1	-	TRBJ1-1	-	TGTGCCAGCAGCAAGCGGGGGGAGGACACTGAAGCTTTCTTT	CASSKRGEDTEAFF
TRBV29-1	-	TRBJ1-5	once	TGCAGCGTTGCACCGGGCCCCTATCAGCCCCAGCATTTT	CSVAPGPYQPQHF
TRBV7-3	TRBD2	TRBJ2-2	-	TGTGCCAGCAGCTTAGGGACTAGCGGGCCCGGGGAGCTGTTTTTT	CASSLGTSGPGELFF
TRBV5-6	-	TRBJ1-2	-	TGTGCCAGCAGCTTGGAATTCGTGGGGGACCCCACCTTC	CASSLEFVGDPTF